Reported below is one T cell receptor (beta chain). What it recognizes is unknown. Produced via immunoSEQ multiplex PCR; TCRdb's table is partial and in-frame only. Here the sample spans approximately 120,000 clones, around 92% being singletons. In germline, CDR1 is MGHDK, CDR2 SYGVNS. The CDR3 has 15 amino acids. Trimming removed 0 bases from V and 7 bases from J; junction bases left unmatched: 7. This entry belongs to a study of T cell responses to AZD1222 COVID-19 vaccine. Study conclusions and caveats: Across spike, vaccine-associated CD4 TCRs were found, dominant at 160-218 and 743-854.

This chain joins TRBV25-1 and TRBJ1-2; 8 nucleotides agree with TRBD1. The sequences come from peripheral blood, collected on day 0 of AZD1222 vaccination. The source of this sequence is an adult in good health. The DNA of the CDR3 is TGTGCCAGCAGTGAATACAACAGGGGGGTAGGTGGCTACACCTTC. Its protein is CASSEYNRGVGGYTF.